This is a list of T cell receptor beta chains from one sample in a study of PD-L1 blockade in urothelial cancer. The data were produced by immunoSEQ multiplex PCR, yet TCRdb's version contains in-frame clones alone and is incomplete. This sample yields fewer than 100,000 clones, of which around four fifths are seen a single time; more than 6.5% belongs to the top ten. Source: PBMCs, taken around atezolizumab (anti-PD-L1) treatment. The receptors stem from a middle-aged man with urothelial cancer. CDR3s include the opening cysteine and the closing phenylalanine or tryptophan. Each record gives: clone size, V gene, CDR3 protein. For some rows the clone size is stated as once, few or many, or as a class when expanded; others skip it.

NA | TRBV30 | CAWTGINTEAFF
NA | TRBV18 | CASSPTSLSGLAGRTDTQYF
NA | TRBV5-5 | CASSSTGTDTQYF
NA | TRBV5-5 | CASSLAGEGTRETQYF
once | TRBV9 | CASSVGQGGNEQYF
NA | TRBV6-1 | CASRDRFYEQYF
NA | TRBV7-6 | CASSPGQFDEQYF
NA | TRBV28 | CASSRQGPIYGYTF
few | TRBV28 | CASIIGQGRTYGYTF
NA | TRBV11-3 | CASSSGGGPEAFF
once | TRBV11-2 | CASSPTGSYEQYF
NA | TRBV14 | CASSQHLTGQGVRRTQYF
NA | TRBV29-1 | CSVTGPTNEKLFF
once | TRBV6-5 | CASSYAGANYGYTF
NA | TRBV18 | CASSQGISNQPQHF
NA | TRBV2 | CASRQIPADSFYGYTF
NA | TRBV6-5 | CASSYGRQHYGYTF
NA | TRBV7-6 | CASSLPGREQFF
NA | TRBV28 | CASTLPGQGRQPQHF
NA | TRBV27 | CASRLAGGNSYEQYF
NA | TRBV28 | CASSFAGGTYNEQFF
NA | TRBV7-3 | CASSPSGTYTDTQYF
once | TRBV19 | CASSISGRGLVGELFF
NA | TRBV5-1 | CASSSGQPQETQYF
few | TRBV9 | CASSVESGGYEQYF
NA | TRBV23-1 | CASSQSNGRWSGNTIYF
NA | TRBV11-2 | CASSSTPGSYEQYF
NA | TRBV9 | CASSPRLADTYNEQFF
NA | TRBV6-6 | CASSYTSQEGYGKLFF